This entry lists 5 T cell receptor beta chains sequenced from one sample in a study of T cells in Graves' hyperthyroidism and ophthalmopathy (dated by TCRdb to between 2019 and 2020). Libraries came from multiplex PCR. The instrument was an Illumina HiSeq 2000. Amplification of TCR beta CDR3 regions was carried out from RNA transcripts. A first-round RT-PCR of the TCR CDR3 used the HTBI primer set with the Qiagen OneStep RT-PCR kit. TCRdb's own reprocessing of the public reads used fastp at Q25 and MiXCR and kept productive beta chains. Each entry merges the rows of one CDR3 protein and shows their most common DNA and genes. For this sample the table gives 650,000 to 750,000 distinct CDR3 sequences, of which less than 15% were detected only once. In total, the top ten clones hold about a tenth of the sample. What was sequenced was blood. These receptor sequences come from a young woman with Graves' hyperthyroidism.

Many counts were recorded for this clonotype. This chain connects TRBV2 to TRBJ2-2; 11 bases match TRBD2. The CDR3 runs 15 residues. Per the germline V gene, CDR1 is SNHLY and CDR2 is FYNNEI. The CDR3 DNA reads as TGTGCGGGCAGGCGGACTAGCGGGCGAACCGGGGAGCTGTTTTTT. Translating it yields CAGRRTSGRTGELFF.

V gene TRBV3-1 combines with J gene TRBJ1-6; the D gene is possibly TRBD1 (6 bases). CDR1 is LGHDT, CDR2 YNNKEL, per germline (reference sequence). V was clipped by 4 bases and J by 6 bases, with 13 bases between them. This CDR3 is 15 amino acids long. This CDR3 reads CASSPLTGFNSPLHF. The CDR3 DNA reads TGTGCCAGCAGCCCCTTAACAGGGTTTAATTCACCCCTCCACTTT.

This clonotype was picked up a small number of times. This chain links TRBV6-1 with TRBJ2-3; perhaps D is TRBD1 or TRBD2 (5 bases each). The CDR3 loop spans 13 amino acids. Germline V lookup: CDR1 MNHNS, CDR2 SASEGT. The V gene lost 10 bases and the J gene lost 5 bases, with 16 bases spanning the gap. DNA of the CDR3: TGTGCCATGGGGAGAGGGGTGGAAGATACGCAGTATTTT. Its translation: CAMGRGVEDTQYF.

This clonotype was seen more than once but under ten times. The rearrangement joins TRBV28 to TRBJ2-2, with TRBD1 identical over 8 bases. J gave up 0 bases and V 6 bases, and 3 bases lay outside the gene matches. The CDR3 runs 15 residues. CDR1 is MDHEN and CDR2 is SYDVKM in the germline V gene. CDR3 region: CASRRDRTNTGELFF. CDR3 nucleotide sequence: TGTGCCAGCAGGAGGGACAGGACGAACACCGGGGAGCTGTTTTTT.

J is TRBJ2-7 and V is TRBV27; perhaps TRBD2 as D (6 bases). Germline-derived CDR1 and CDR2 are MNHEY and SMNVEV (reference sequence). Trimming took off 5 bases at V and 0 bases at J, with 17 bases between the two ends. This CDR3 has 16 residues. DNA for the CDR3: TGTGCCAGCAGTGGTGGATCGGGACTCGTCTCCTACGAGCAGTACTTC. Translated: CASSGGSGLVSYEQYF.